One and the same sample provided the 14 T cell receptor beta chains below, sequenced in a study of CD8+ T cells in alopecia areata. Treatment here: oral pan-JAK inhibitor, 5-10 mg twice daily. After isolation, RNA underwent reverse transcription to generate cDNA as the sequencing template. Only in-frame clones appear in the TCRdb table, and some are missing; sequencing was by immunoSEQ multiplex PCR. The sample lists 250,000 to 350,000 clones; about 60% were seen once. Sequenced here: CD4+ T cells sorted from blood, sampled between weeks 51 and 54, from a patient treated with tofacitinib. The receptors were gathered from a human donor with alopecia areata.

The rearrangement links TRBV30 to TRBJ1-5; 8 bases are a match to TRBD1. Germline CDR1 GTSNPN, CDR2 SVGIG (reference sequence). This CDR3 has 14 amino acids. V was clipped by 4 bases and J by 5 bases; unmatched bases: 7. CDR3 amino acids: CAWTVAGGYQPQHF. The CDR3 DNA reads as TGTGCCTGGACCGTAGCAGGGGGCTATCAGCCCCAGCATTTT.

The chain joins TRBV10-3 to TRBJ2-7; a weak D match, TRBD1 (5 bases). Trimming stripped 3 bases from V and 5 bases from J, with 8 bases between. Germline CDR1 and CDR2: ENHRY and SYGVKD. The CDR3 length is 12 residues. The CDR3 spells CAISDRENEQYF. Written as DNA, the CDR3 is TGTGCCATCAGTGACAGGGAAAACGAGCAGTACTTC.

This chain connects TRBV5-1 to TRBJ2-5, with 7 bases lining up with TRBD1. V was clipped by 7 bases and J by 2 bases; unmatched bases: 11. Per germline, CDR1 SGHRS and CDR2 YFSETQ. CDR3 length: 15 amino acids. CDR3 region: CASARRTGGQETQYF. The CDR3 nucleotides are TGCGCCAGCGCTCGTCGGACAGGTGGACAAGAGACCCAGTACTTC.

The gene calls are TRBV7-9 and TRBJ1-5; D gene uncertain. V lost 4 bases to trimming and J lost 5 bases, with 12 bases between them. CDR1 SEHNR and CDR2 FQNEAQ come from the germline V gene (reference sequence). This CDR3 spans 14 amino acids. CDR3 in amino acids: CASSWQSEDQPQHF. The CDR3 nucleotides are TGTGCCAGCAGCTGGCAAAGTGAGGATCAGCCCCAGCATTTT.

V is TRBV4-3 and J is TRBJ1-6; a weak D match, TRBD1 (6 bases). The germline V and J ends were trimmed by 1 base and 4 bases, with 8 bases remaining between them. Per the germline V gene, CDR1 is LGHNA and CDR2 is YSLEER. The CDR3 contains 15 residues. The CDR3 here is CASSQVTGYNSPLHF. CDR3 nucleotides: TGCGCCAGCAGCCAAGTCACAGGGTATAATTCACCCCTCCACTTT.

A single count supports this clone. The V and J genes are TRBV2 and TRBJ1-1; unclear D gene. Germline V CDR1 and CDR2: SNHLY, FYNNEI. This CDR3 contains 11 residues. V lost 6 bases to trimming and J lost 9 bases, with 11 bases between them. The CDR3 DNA is TGTGCCAGCAGGGACGGAGCAAAAGCTTTCTTT. This codes for CASRDGAKAFF.

The rearrangement uses TRBV9 and TRBJ1-5; 8 bases map to TRBD1. This CDR3 comprises 14 residues. Unmatched junction bases numbered 6, after V lost 4 bases and J lost 6 bases. The germline gives CDR1 SGDLS, CDR2 YYNGEE. The CDR3 spells CASSPHRGSQPQHF. DNA of the CDR3: TGTGCCAGCAGCCCCCACAGGGGGAGTCAGCCCCAGCATTTT.

The chain couples TRBV20-1 to TRBJ2-1; D is unresolved. CDR3 length: 11 residues. Between the trimmed V and J ends, which lost 3 bases and 6 bases, there was a span of 6 bases. Looked up from germline, CDR1 is DFQATT and CDR2 is SNEGSKA (reference sequence). The CDR3 DNA is TGCAGTGCTAGTGTGCGCAATGAGCAGTTCTTC. Its translation is CSASVRNEQFF.

The rearrangement links TRBV5-1 to TRBJ2-5, with 8 bases identical to TRBD2. The CDR3 runs 15 residues. After removal of 4 bases from V and 4 bases from J, the junction contained 9 bases not matched to a gene. The germline gives CDR1 SGHRS, CDR2 YFSETQ. CDR3 nucleotides: TGCGCCAGCAGCCCTGGGAGCGGGGGCGGAGAGACCCAGTACTTC. This codes for CASSPGSGGGETQYF.

This chain connects TRBV29-1 to TRBJ2-2; 7 bases map to TRBD1. J lost 2 bases, V lost 3 bases, and 9 bases had no gene match. There are 16 residues in the CDR3. CDR1 is SQVTM and CDR2 is ANQGSEA in the germline V gene. The chain's CDR3 is CSVDQAGQVNTGELFF. The CDR3 bases are TGCAGCGTTGATCAGGCCGGACAGGTCAACACCGGGGAGCTGTTTTTT.

This sequence joins TRBV6-5 and TRBJ1-1, with D uncertain. V lost 2 bases and J 10 bases, leaving 8 bases between the germline ends. The CDR3 loop spans 11 amino acids. Germline lookup yields CDR1 MNHEY and CDR2 SVGAGI. The CDR3 loop is CASSYKARAFF. The CDR3 region has the DNA TGTGCCAGCAGTTACAAAGCAAGAGCTTTCTTT.

V usage is TRBV30 and J usage is TRBJ2-3, with D uncertain. The CDR3 runs to 14 residues. CDR1 and CDR2 (germline): GTSNPN, SVGIG (reference sequence). Trimming pared 5 bases from V and 2 bases from J, leaving 14 bases between. CDR3 sequence: CAWATSMNTDTQYF. CDR3 DNA sequence: TGTGCCTGGGCGACGTCAATGAACACAGATACGCAGTATTTT.

This CDR3 is CASSTSGLYEQYF. The CDR3 DNA is TGCGCCAGTTCGACTAGCGGGTTATACGAGCAGTACTTC. The chain uses TRBV5-1 and TRBJ2-7; 10 bases are a match to TRBD2. The CDR3 extends over 13 amino acids. V was pared by 8 bases and J by 4 bases, with 6 bases of the junction left unmatched. Per germline, CDR1 SGHRS and CDR2 YFSETQ.

This clone has more than one count but fewer than ten. The genes are TRBV4-2 and TRBJ1-4; a possible D gene is TRBD1 (5 bases). Trimming left V 1 base short and J 12 bases short, with 15 bases between. Germline loops: CDR1 LGHNA, CDR2 YNFKEQ. The CDR3 sequence is 14 residues long. As DNA, the CDR3 is TGTGCCAGCAGCCAAGTGGCAGGGTTGGGACAACTGTTTTTT. It is translated as CASSQVAGLGQLFF.